Below are 24 T cell receptor beta chains sequenced from a single sample in a study of tissue T cells after allogeneic stem cell transplantation. Sequencing was performed with immunoSEQ multiplex PCR; in TCRdb, only in-frame clones are kept and a portion is missing. The profile shows about 20,000 clones, around 70% of them singletons. The sequenced sample consisted of spleen. These receptors came from a female BALB/c mouse in good health. This line is of MHC haplotype H2-d.

On this clone: The gene names given are mouse names. Read coverage stops 1 residue before the CDR3 terminus; the germline J gene supplies the remainder. The chain combines TRBV13-3 with TRBJ2-5, with TRBD2 as a possible D gene (6 bases). V was trimmed by 7 bases and J by 2 bases, leaving 8 bases between them. Germline V CDR1 and CDR2: NNHDY, SYVADS. CDR3 size: 12 residues. The sequenced CDR3 bases are TGTGCCAGCCGGGACTCCCAAGACACCCAGTAC. Translated: CASRDSQDTQY. The entire CDR3 reads CASRDSQDTQYF.

Comment on this clone: Gene names follow the mouse nomenclature. The DNA ends 1 residue before the CDR3 does, and the rest of the CDR3 is filled in from the germline J gene. The V gene is TRBV13-3, the J gene TRBJ2-5; weak D call: TRBD2 (6 bases). Per germline, CDR1 NNHDY and CDR2 SYVADS. V was cut by 3 bases and J by 1 base, with 6 bases left in between. This CDR3 has 13 residues. CDR3 bases read: TGTGCCAGCAGTGGGGGGGACCAAGACACCCAGTAC. Its protein product is CASSGGDQDTQY. The whole CDR3 reads CASSGGDQDTQYF.

About this clone itself: The gene names here belong to mouse. The CDR3 end falls 1 residue outside the read, so it is completed with the germline J gene. This sequence joins TRBV20 and TRBJ2-2; no clear D. Trimming took 0 bases from V and 0 from J, leaving 5 bases between them. Germline V CDR1 and CDR2: GFQATS, STVNSAI. This CDR3 region has 14 residues. CDR3 bases read: TGTGGTGCTAGGGATGGACCAAACACCGGGCAGCTCTAC. Translation: CGARDGPNTGQLY. The full CDR3 is CGARDGPNTGQLYF.

This clone was observed a single time. Gene names follow the mouse nomenclature. Read coverage stops 1 residue before the CDR3 terminus; the germline J gene supplies the remainder. The chain couples TRBV2 to TRBJ2-4; 9 nucleotides agree with TRBD1. After removal of 2 bases from V and 7 bases from J, the junction contained 7 bases not matched to a gene. CDR1 is LGHNA, CDR2 YSYQKL, per germline. This CDR3 has 15 amino acids. CDR3: CASSQSRQGEDTLYF. CDR3 bases read: TGTGCCAGCAGCCAAAGCCGACAGGGGGAGGACACCTTGTAC.

Comments on this clone: Gene names are mouse gene names. The CDR3 bases that were read are TGTGCCAGCAGTTTCTATGCTGAGCAGTTC. Protein: CASSFYAEQF. The CDR3 in full is CASSFYAEQFF. This chain connects TRBV14 to TRBJ2-1; D remains ambiguous. The sequence runs out 1 residue before the end of the CDR3; the remainder is reconstructed from the germline J gene. V was clipped by 0 bases and J by 5 bases, with 0 bases between them. CDR1 SGHDT and CDR2 FRDEAV come from the germline V gene. This CDR3 spans 11 amino acids. The variable domain in full, with the rest retrieved from reference TRBV14 and TRBJ2-1, is EAGVTQSPRYAVLQEGQAVSFWCDPISGHDTLYWYQQPRDQGPQLLVYFRDEAVIDNSQLPSDRFSAVRPKGTNSTLKIQSAKQGDTATYLCASSFYAEQFFGPGTRLTVL.

As to this clone: The genes and germline here are from mouse. The read ends 1 residue early relative to the CDR3; the germline J gene fills the gap. The chain links TRBV13-2 to TRBJ1-4, with D possibly TRBD1 on 5 matching bases. V lost 5 bases and J lost 6, with 8 bases in between. This CDR3 has 12 amino acids. Germline V CDR1 and CDR2: NNHNN, SYGAGS (reference sequence). Incomplete CDR3 DNA: TGTGCCAGCGGGCAGGGAGACGAAAGATTATTT. This sequence encodes CASGQGDERLF. Given in full, the CDR3 is CASGQGDERLFF.

Notes on this clone: Gene names denote mouse genes. Sequencing ends 1 residue short of the CDR3 end; the germline J gene provides the rest. The J gene is TRBJ2-4, the V gene TRBV13-1; 7 bases match TRBD1. The CDR3 is 13 residues long. Germline CDR1 reads NSHNY; CDR2 reads SYGAGN. With 6 bases clipped from V and 0 bases from J, the junction kept 1 base outside the gene matches. The CDR3 is CASTRGSQNTLYF. CDR3 DNA, as far as it was read: TGTGCCAGCACCAGGGGGAGTCAAAACACCTTGTAC.

On this clone itself: These gene names are mouse names. The CDR3 extends 1 residue past the end of the read, so its final part is completed from the germline J gene. This sequence joins TRBV14 and TRBJ2-3, with D possibly being TRBD2 (5 bases). Germline lookup yields CDR1 SGHDT and CDR2 FRDEAV. The V end was cut by 4 bases, the J end by 0 bases, with 9 bases between. The CDR3 length is 14 residues. CDR3 DNA (partial): TGTGCCAGCAGTCCAACTGGTAGTGCAGAAACGCTGTAT. Encoded protein: CASSPTGSAETLY. The whole CDR3 is CASSPTGSAETLYF. The whole variable domain, filled in from reference TRBV14 and TRBJ2-3, reads EAGVTQSPRYAVLQEGQAVSFWCDPISGHDTLYWYQQPRDQGPQLLVYFRDEAVIDNSQLPSDRFSAVRPKGTNSTLKIQSAKQGDTATYLCASSPTGSAETLYFGSGTRLTVL.

As concerns this clone: Mouse germline and gene names are used. The CDR3 is cut off 1 residue early in the read; its end comes from the germline J gene. The V call is TRBV13-2, the J call TRBJ1-1; 9 nucleotides align to TRBD1. J was trimmed by 4 bases and V by 1 base; bases with no gene match: 8. Germline CDR1 is NNHNN and CDR2 is SYGAGS (reference sequence). CDR3 length: 16 residues. This chain's CDR3 is CASGDLGQGTGTEVFF. CDR3 DNA, as far as it was read: TGTGCCAGCGGTGATTTGGGACAGGGAACGGGCACAGAAGTCTTC.

This clone was found once. The gene symbols are mouse symbols. The sequenced CDR3 bases are TGTGCCAGCCGTGGGGCGTCTGGAAATACGCTCTAT. Amino acids: CASRGASGNTLY. The full CDR3 protein is CASRGASGNTLYF. The chain joins TRBV13-3 to TRBJ1-3, with a weak D call TRBD1 (5 bases). The sequenced fragment ends 1 residue before the CDR3 boundary, so the rest is inferred from the germline J gene. CDR3 length equals 13 residues. Germline V gene lookup returns CDR1 NNHDY and CDR2 SYVADS. The V end lost 7 bases, the J end lost 1 base, and 9 bases lay between the germline ends.

As regards this clone: All gene names here are mouse names. The observed sequence ends 1 residue before the CDR3 terminus, with the missing tail filled in from the germline J gene. This sequence joins TRBV13-2 and TRBJ2-7, with TRBD2 matching over 9 bases. Germline values: CDR1 NNHNN, CDR2 SYGAGS (reference sequence). The CDR3 is 15 amino acids. Germline trimming cut 2 bases from V and 0 bases from J; bases unmatched to any gene: 3. CDR3 in amino acids: CASGETGGHSYEQYF. Partial CDR3 DNA: TGTGCCAGCGGTGAAACTGGGGGGCACTCCTATGAACAGTAC.

This clone has a handful of counts. Gene labels here are mouse ones. The CDR3 extends 1 residue past the end of the read, so its final part is completed from the germline J gene. The chain joins TRBV15 to TRBJ1-2; a weak D match, TRBD1 (6 bases). V dropped 6 bases and J dropped 1 base, with 12 bases sitting between them. Germline V gene lookup returns CDR1 SGHND and CDR2 FRSKSL. CDR3 length: 14 residues. CDR3 bases read: TGTGCCAGCAGAGTCCGGGACAAAAACTCCGACTACACC. Protein sequence: CASRVRDKNSDYT. The whole CDR3 reads CASRVRDKNSDYTF.

As concerns this clone: Each gene name is a mouse one. The CDR3 bases that were read are TGTGGTGCTAGCGGGACATCAAACTCCGACTACACC. This codes for CGASGTSNSDYT. The CDR3 in its entirety is CGASGTSNSDYTF. The rearrangement links TRBV20 to TRBJ1-2; D is perhaps TRBD1 (6 bases). Sequencing ends 1 residue short of the CDR3 end; the germline J gene provides the rest. Deletions cut 3 bases from V and 0 bases from J, with 8 bases between. CDR3 length: 13 residues. Germline-derived CDR1 and CDR2 are GFQATS and STVNSAI. Full variable domain (remainder filled in from reference TRBV20 and TRBJ1-2): GALVYQYPRRTICKSGTSMRMECQAVGFQATSVAWYRQSPQKTFELIALSTVNSAIKYEQNFTQEKFPISHPNLSFSSMTVLNAYLEDRGLYLCGASGTSNSDYTFGSGTRLLVI.

Concerning this clone itself: The gene names here belong to mouse. The CDR3 end is not reached by the read, which stops 1 residue before it; the germline J gene fills it in. The V and J genes are TRBV20 and TRBJ1-1, with D hard to call. Germline assignment: CDR1 GFQATS and CDR2 STVNSAI. V lost 0 bases to trimming and J lost 6 bases, with 5 bases between them. There are 11 residues in the CDR3. The sequenced part of the CDR3 DNA is TGTGGTGCTAGGGAAAGAGCAGAAGTCTTC. Amino acids: CGARERAEVF. The CDR3 reads in full as CGARERAEVFF.

This clone has only a few counts. Gene names and germline refer to mouse. From the germline J gene comes the end of the CDR3, since the read stops 1 residue before it. V is TRBV17 and J is TRBJ2-7; TRBD1 is a possible D gene (5 bases). The CDR3 runs to 12 residues. Between the trimmed V and J ends, which lost 2 bases and 5 bases, there was a span of 7 bases. CDR1 and CDR2 (germline): MNHDT, YYDKIL. The sequenced CDR3 bases are TGTGCTAGCAGTAGAAGAGGGGATGAACAGTAC. Its translation is CASSRRGDEQY. The whole CDR3 region reads CASSRRGDEQYF.

Comment on this clone: Germline and genes: mouse. The read terminates 1 residue ahead of where the CDR3 ends, so the germline J gene completes it. The rearrangement uses TRBV1 and TRBJ2-5, with D perhaps being TRBD1 or TRBD2 (5 bases each). Trimming removed 0 bases at V and 1 base at J, with 8 bases between. Germline values: CDR1 NSQYPW, CDR2 LRSPGD (reference sequence). The CDR3 runs to 15 residues. The sequenced part of the CDR3 DNA is TGCACCTGCAGTGCAGATGGGGCAGACCAAGACACCCAGTAC. Protein: CTCSADGADQDTQY. The whole CDR3 sequence reads CTCSADGADQDTQYF.

With regard to this clone: Genes here carry mouse names. The read is 1 residue too short to cover the CDR3 end, so that end is filled in from the germline J gene. The chain combines TRBV13-2 with TRBJ1-1, with D maybe TRBD1 (5 bases). This CDR3 contains 14 residues. The V gene lost 1 base and the J gene lost 0 bases, with 7 bases spanning the gap. Germline values: CDR1 NNHNN, CDR2 SYGAGS (reference sequence). The sequenced CDR3 bases are TGTGCCAGCGGTGATCCCAGGGAGAACACAGAAGTCTTC. Encoded protein: CASGDPRENTEVF. The full CDR3 sequence reads CASGDPRENTEVFF.

Turning to this clone: Gene names are the mouse ones. From the germline J gene comes the end of the CDR3, since the read stops 1 residue before it. This chain connects TRBV19 to TRBJ2-4, with TRBD2 as a possible D gene (6 bases). Germline V CDR1 and CDR2: FNHDT, SITEND (reference sequence). Trimming removed 2 bases at V and 0 bases at J, with 13 bases between. The CDR3 has 16 amino acids. The CDR3 bases that were read are TGTGCCAGCAGTATGAGTGGGGGTACTAGTCAAAACACCTTGTAC. Translated, it gives CASSMSGGTSQNTLY. In full, the CDR3 is CASSMSGGTSQNTLYF.

In regard to this clone: Genes here carry mouse names. The read halts 1 residue ahead of the CDR3 end, with the missing end drawn from the germline J gene. The chain carries TRBV13-1 and TRBJ2-4, with 7 bases identical to TRBD2. V shed 1 base and J 0 bases; nucleotides not matched to a gene: 5. CDR1 and CDR2 (germline): NSHNY, SYGAGN. The CDR3 has 16 amino acids. Partial CDR3 DNA: TGTGCCAGCAGTGATCCTGGGGGTCCTAGTCAAAACACCTTGTAC. Translation gives CASSDPGGPSQNTLY. The whole CDR3 protein reads CASSDPGGPSQNTLYF.

As regards this clone: The germline and genes are mouse ones. Coverage ceases 1 residue before the CDR3 finishes, and the germline J gene fills in the end. This sequence joins TRBV4 and TRBJ2-5, with 10 nucleotides matching TRBD2. Trimming removed 5 bases from V and 2 bases from J; junction bases left unmatched: 4. In germline, CDR1 is LGHDT, CDR2 YNNKQL (reference sequence). The CDR3 totals 15 residues. CDR3 DNA (partial): TGTGCCAGCAGCCGGGACTGGGGAAGCCAAGACACCCAGTAC. This gives the protein CASSRDWGSQDTQY. The full CDR3 protein reads CASSRDWGSQDTQYF.

About this clone itself: The listed genes are named as in mouse. The read terminates 1 residue before the CDR3 end, so the remaining end is supplied by the germline J gene. The genes are TRBV16 and TRBJ2-5; 8 bases line up with TRBD2. J was trimmed by 5 bases and V by 5 bases; bases with no gene match: 6. This CDR3 has 14 amino acids. Per the germline V gene, CDR1 is SGHSA and CDR2 is FRNQAP. CDR3 sequence: CASSEGGAPDTQYF. CDR3 DNA (partial): TGTGCAAGCAGCGAGGGGGGGGCGCCAGACACCCAGTAC.

Comments on this clone: Each gene name is a mouse one. Read coverage stops 1 residue before the CDR3 terminus; the germline J gene supplies the remainder. The chain uses TRBV29 and TRBJ1-3; perhaps TRBD1 as D (5 bases). V gave up 5 bases and J gave up 1 base, with 9 bases separating them. Germline values: CDR1 MSHET, CDR2 SYDVDS. CDR3 length: 14 residues. Incomplete CDR3 DNA: TGTGCTAGCAGTCCAGACAGATCTGGAAATACGCTCTAT. Residues: CASSPDRSGNTLY. The whole CDR3 is CASSPDRSGNTLYF.

Concerning this clone itself: Gene names denote mouse genes. The read gets to within 1 residue of the CDR3 end, and the germline J gene fills in the rest. This rearrangement joins TRBV24 to TRBJ1-6; no firm D call. TRBJ1-6 is classed as an ORF, of uncertain function. The CDR3 is made up of 9 amino acids. Trimming took 3 bases from V and 13 from J, leaving 1 base between them. The germline V gene has CDR1 KGHTA and CDR2 FRNEEI. CDR3 sequence reads: CASSLPLYF. The part of the CDR3 DNA that was read is TGTGCCAGCAGTCTCCCCCTCTAC.

Note on this clone: Germline and genes: mouse. Read coverage stops 1 residue before the CDR3 terminus; the germline J gene supplies the remainder. The gene calls are TRBV2 and TRBJ2-1; 8 bases map to TRBD2. Germline CDR1 and CDR2: LGHNA and YSYQKL. Trimming took 0 bases from V and 6 from J; bases not matched to a gene: 7. CDR3 length: 16 residues. The part of the CDR3 DNA that was read is TGTGCCAGCAGCCAAGAGACCGGACTGGGCGGTGCTGAGCAGTTC. Protein product: CASSQETGLGGAEQF. The CDR3 reads in full as CASSQETGLGGAEQFF.